This record looks at one T cell receptor beta chain sequence and its context. Profiling relied on immunoSEQ multiplex PCR, and the TCRdb table lists in-frame clones only, not all of them. The table records under 450,000 clones, approximately 90% of them present only once. Germline CDR1 and CDR2: SGHVS and FQNEAQ. This CDR3 comprises 16 residues. Trimming took off 1 base at V and 6 bases at J, with 16 bases between the two ends. These data come from a study of blood T cell repertoires in COVID-19. This receptor was identified in a woman between 40 and 55 years old with COVID-19, enrolled during active disease. The rearrangement uses TRBV7-8 and TRBJ1-5, with a possible D match to TRBD1 (5 bases). The sequencing sample was made of peripheral blood. CDR3 nucleotide sequence: TGTGCCAGCAGCTTAGTTGGACACACCGGCGGTCAGCCCCAGCATTTT. Translated, it gives CASSLVGHTGGQPQHF.